This T cell receptor beta chain was documented in a study of cytomegalovirus exposure and HLA in healthy donors (dated by TCRdb to between 2016 and 2019). For the study in its entirety: According to an earlier analysis of a few hundred of the donors, roughly 180 million T cells yielded some 110 million unique TCR beta sequences and approximately 300 Gb of sequence data. An early release covering 550 to 650 HLA-typed donors comprised approximately 290 gigabases of sequencing data and tens of millions of unique TCR sequences. The genetic ancestry cluster associated with self-reported Caucasian donors included roughly four fifths of the 398 genotyped donors. The study was designed to test whether signatures of past pathogen exposure could be identified by cataloging public T cell receptors. The study profiled the T cell repertoires of hundreds of subjects by immunosequencing and related them to cytomegalovirus serostatus. Along with the roughly 670-subject first cohort, a separate validation cohort of roughly 110 different subjects was used. To predict cytomegalovirus infection status, the study brought together high-throughput TCR immunosequencing, statistical association of individual TCRs with disease status, and machine learning. A later analysis re-analyzed previously published TCR beta repertoires from several hundred donors and added high-resolution HLA genotyping to study TCR occurrence patterns. The later analysis used no new phenotypic data to find candidate immune exposures, relying instead on TCR beta sequences and their occurrence across donors. An earlier analysis of around 580 of the donors used high-throughput TCR beta sequencing to judge whether each TCR beta V gene segment behaved as functional or pseudogenic. Donor age, sex, ethnicity and CMV serostatus were compiled alongside the repertoire data. A later genetic analysis used genome-wide SNP genotypes for about 65% of the 666 donors, treating that subset as a discovery cohort. Every discovery cohort repertoire had been produced on one sequencing platform. Class I and class II HLA loci were covered by the typing at four-digit resolution. The number of donors typed differed by locus, with about 629-630 for A, B, C, DRB1 and DQB1, more than 500 for DQA1, nearly 610 for DPA1, and under 490 for DPB1. Because of strong linkage in the cohort, roughly five DR-DQ haplotypes were treated as single units for association and clustering. Among some 410 genotyped donors of the cohort, an average of roughly 240,000 unique TCR beta nucleotide sequences were sequenced per donor, roughly a sixth of them non-productive.

The paper as a whole reports these results and caveats: Three of the identified cytomegalovirus-associated TCR beta chains were confirmed in vitro to be specific for cytomegalovirus antigens. In a later genetic analysis, fewer N-insertions in productive TCRs were reported among donors in an Asian-associated ancestry cluster than the roughly 700-donor mean. A later analysis found that most CMV-associated TCR beta chains appeared HLA-restricted, with HLA associations seemingly driven largely by CMV exposure. For the cohort, immune exposure information was limited to CMV serostatus. A further reported finding was that TCR beta sequences accurately predicted the HLA-A and HLA-B alleles for most subjects in the first cohort. In a later analysis, HLA-associated TCR beta chains showed more clonal expansion and lower generation probabilities than non-associated chains that were equally common. In the study, around 160 TCR beta chains were listed as associated with cytomegalovirus. Linkage disequilibrium might explain the correlated functional status among segregating V segments, but an unknown experimental factor could not be ruled out. A cluster of highly shared sequence variants was judged likely to be a technical artifact of the sequencing pipeline. This cohort had only TCR beta chains sequenced, and the lack of alpha or paired-chain data limited which features could be detected. The classifier was reported to diagnose cytomegalovirus status with high specificity and sensitivity in both the original cohort and the validation cohort. Assigning TCR associations to individual alleles was difficult when HLA alleles, especially DR and DQ, strongly co-occurred. Fewer than 20 rarely observed V segments, including chromosome 9 orphons, were excluded from the earlier analysis of approximately 500 of the donors because counts were too low. In a later analysis, 16,951 TCR beta sequences were associated with specific HLA alleles at a false discovery rate of 0.05. An association between a missense DCLRE1C variant and V-gene and J-gene trimming of TCR beta chains was found in a later genetic analysis and replicated in an independent cohort. Across donors, most TCR sequences were observed very rarely, whereas some public TCRs were present in many individuals. An earlier analysis of approximately 500 of the donors showed that most TCR beta V segments appeared in productive rearrangements either about 87% or about 30% of the time, which broadly matched IMGT annotations. Because HLA typing was unavailable for some donors at each locus, only the typed subset was used in association tests. According to the authors, the approach could potentially be generalized to other disease states and immunological phenotypes. A later analysis reported that several top co-occurrence clusters appeared linked to parvovirus B19, influenza, CMV and Epstein-Barr virus. The presence/absence analyses assumed that sequencing depth was roughly uniform across donors, and that assumption may not be true. A later analysis found that TCR association rates varied across HLA loci, with DRB1 alleles showing the most associated TCRs and HLA-C alleles the fewest.

As for this clone: Its antigen is unknown. No much larger clonotype is one base removed from it; base qualities were not supplied.

Libraries were prepared through the immunoSEQ multiplex PCR assay. For the multiplex PCR, a mixture combining 60 forward primers for TCR Vbeta segments and 13 reverse primers for TCR Jbeta segments was used. The CDR3 region of rearranged TCR beta genes was amplified from genomic DNA with a multiplex PCR assay. The amplified TCR beta libraries were sequenced on the Illumina HiSeq System as 87-base-pair reads. The study's own analysis went as follows. In a later analysis, approximately 74 million unique TCR beta chains were counted across the 690 or so repertoires, and roughly 11 million of these chains were shared by at least two donors. Raw reads were error-corrected and collapsed into unique sequences with a nearest-neighbor algorithm that merged closely related sequences to remove PCR and sequencing errors. CDR3 sequences were aligned to IMGT reference sequences to assign V, D and J gene segments. Each retained sequence needed at least a six-nucleotide match to both a V gene segment and a J gene segment. Rearrangements were called productive when the CDR3 lacked stop codons and stayed in frame with V and J; all others were non-productive. CDR3 was defined by IMGT convention, running from the second conserved V-encoded cysteine to the conserved J-encoded phenylalanine. In an earlier analysis of roughly 580 of the donors, sequences lacking an unambiguous match to a single V gene segment were excluded. In an earlier analysis of several hundred of the donors, V segments were called functional above 56.7% productive rearrangements and were called segregating when the between-donor standard deviation exceeded 5%. A statistical classification framework was developed to diagnose cytomegalovirus status using the catalog of TCR beta chain sequences. In a later analysis, TCR nucleotide sequences were compared against IMGT/GENE-DB human TR gene sequences so that V and J genes could be assigned. The TCRdist pipeline was used in a later analysis to assign CDR3 sequences and most-parsimonious VDJ recombination scenarios. In a later analysis, each TCR beta chain was defined by its CDR3 amino acid sequence together with its V-gene family, and reads without a unique V-gene family were excluded. In a later analysis, 450 to 600 highly shared, low-generation-probability nucleotide sequences were removed to address suspected cross-contamination and a sequencing artifact. A later analysis calculated a clonal expansion index for each public chain from normalized within-repertoire ranks of inferred template counts. In a later analysis, generation probabilities were computed with a VDJ recombination model fitted to out-of-frame rearrangements, and the resulting probabilities were checked against IGoR. A later analysis scored TCR-TCR, TCR-HLA and TCR-CMV co-occurrence with hypergeometric tests, applying a repertoire-size bias correction to TCR pairs. A later analysis estimated false discovery rates by permuting HLA or CMV assignments 20 times. A later analysis grouped co-occurring TCRs with DBSCAN, adding TCRdist sequence similarity when clustering within HLA-allele-positive subsets. Co-occurrence clustering excluded repertoires with fewer than 30,000 or more than 120,000 public chains, plus five with anomalous nucleotide sharing. The immuneACCESS repertoire file appears here via TCRdb, limited to in-frame rearrangements. These files lack a portion of the clones; in checked studies, under half of the deficit traces to unresolved V genes, and the cause of the others is not known. V and J calls and clone size are given by that table; D and trimming were obtained from the DNA. The sample table lists some 120,000 clones, over 70% of them with a count of one. The ten most abundant clones make up around 3% of the sample.

In total, approximately 700 healthy bone marrow donors made up the cohort. All cohort members were sampled while nominally healthy, although unrecorded immune exposures were likely present. The donor was CMV seronegative and belonged to the group of around 350 seronegative cohort members. A peripheral blood sample was provided by each donor, and peripheral blood mononuclear cells were used for TCR beta sequencing. Genomic DNA was extracted from the blood cell samples with the Qiagen DNeasy Blood Extraction Kit. The specimen was PBMCs. This TCR came from a woman between 50 and 59 years old in good health and CMV-seronegative.

For the CDR3, the sequence is CASSEGAFGGLSEQFF. The bases are TGTGCCAGCAGTGAAGGGGCCTTCGGGGGTCTCAGTGAGCAGTTCTTC. This sequence uses TRBV25-1 and TRBJ2-1; the D gene is perhaps TRBD2, on 6 matching bases. The V and J ends are trimmed by 2 bases and 9 bases, leaving 20 bases between them. The CDR3 runs 16 residues from the cysteine to the phenylalanine. Only the CDR3 part of the read is kept: 48 bases, read in frame from the first base. CDR1 and CDR2 (MGHDK, SYGVNS) derive from the germline V gene.